Below are 21 T cell receptor beta chains sequenced from a single sample in a study of radiotherapy plus CTLA-4 blockade in lung cancer. Produced via immunoSEQ multiplex PCR; TCRdb's table is partial and in-frame only. The table shows 35,000 to 50,000 clones, with roughly two thirds occurring only once. The sample was peripheral blood, taken from a patient treated with radiotherapy plus ipilimumab. The source of these receptors is a human donor with non-small cell lung cancer who had a complete response to radiotherapy plus ipilimumab.

The J gene is TRBJ2-2, the V gene TRBV5-1, with 8 bases lining up with TRBD2. V shed 5 bases and J 4 bases; nucleotides not matched to a gene: 7. This CDR3 region has 15 residues. Germline V gene lookup returns CDR1 SGHRS and CDR2 YFSETQ. Here the CDR3 reads CASRSSGGSTGELFF. The CDR3 nucleotides read TGCGCCAGCAGGTCGAGCGGGGGAAGCACCGGGGAGCTGTTTTTT.

The V gene is TRBV11-2, the J gene TRBJ1-6; 7 bases align to TRBD1. Trimming removed 5 bases from V and 8 bases from J; junction bases left unmatched: 0. The CDR3 length is 12 residues. Germline CDR1 is SGHAT and CDR2 is FQNNGV. CDR3 in DNA: TGTGCCAGCAGCACAGGGGATTCACCCCTCCACTTT. Protein: CASSTGDSPLHF. Based on the CDR3 plus reference TRBV11-2 and TRBJ1-6, the full variable domain is EAGVAQSPRYKIIEKRQSVAFWCNPISGHATLYWYQQILGQGPKLLIQFQNNGVVDDSQLPKDRFSAERLKGVDSTLKIQPAKLEDSAVYLCASSTGDSPLHFGNGTRLTVT.

Written as DNA, the CDR3 is TGTGCCAGCTCACCTGACAGGTCCCCGAACACTGAAGCTTTCTTT. Its protein is CASSPDRSPNTEAFF. V usage is TRBV18 and J usage is TRBJ1-1, with D possibly being TRBD1 (6 bases). The germline CDR1 and CDR2 sequences are KGHSH and LQKENI. The CDR3 runs 15 residues. V was shortened by 3 bases and J by 1 base, with 12 bases between the two germline ends. The variable domain in full, completed from reference TRBV18 and TRBJ1-1, reads NAGVMQNPRHLVRRRGQEARLRCSPMKGHSHVYWYRQLPEEGLKFMVYLQKENIIDESGMPKERFSAEFPKEGPSILRIQQVVRGDSAAYFCASSPDRSPNTEAFFGQGTRLTVV.

This chain joins TRBV18 and TRBJ1-1; D is perhaps TRBD1 (5 bases). The V gene lost 8 bases and the J gene lost 0 bases, with 13 bases spanning the gap. The CDR3 is 14 amino acids. Germline CDR1 KGHSH, CDR2 LQKENI. CDR3 region: CASQTGTMNTEAFF. Written as DNA, the CDR3 is TGTGCCAGCCAAACAGGCACCATGAACACTGAAGCTTTCTTT.

The genes are TRBV11-3 and TRBJ2-2, with D maybe TRBD2 (5 bases). From germline, CDR1 is SGHNT and CDR2 YENEEA. The CDR3 covers 13 residues. The V gene lost 5 bases and the J gene lost 7 bases, with 11 bases spanning the gap. DNA for the CDR3: TGTGCCAGCAGCCGACGGGGTGGCGGGGAGCTGTTTTTT. This gives the protein CASSRRGGGELFF.

The chain employs TRBV15 and TRBJ2-7; the D gene is possibly TRBD1 (5 bases). The CDR3 sequence is 15 residues long. The V and J ends lost 3 bases and 6 bases respectively, with 18 bases between them. Germline CDR1 and CDR2: LNHNV and YYDKDF (reference sequence). In nucleotides, the CDR3 is TGTGCCACCAGCAGGCTAGGGATTGACAGCACCGAGCAGTACTTC. Its protein is CATSRLGIDSTEQYF.

The gene calls are TRBV7-9 and TRBJ1-6, with 8 bases fitting TRBD1. Germline lookup yields CDR1 SEHNR and CDR2 FQNEAQ (reference sequence). The CDR3 consists of 16 residues. With 3 bases clipped from V and 7 bases from J, the junction kept 8 bases outside the gene matches. The CDR3 sequence: CASSFRQGTRNSPLHF. The CDR3 bases are TGTGCCAGCAGCTTCAGACAGGGGACCAGAAATTCACCCCTCCACTTT.

The genes are TRBV18 and TRBJ2-7; 10 bases align to TRBD1. The V and J ends lost 3 bases and 1 base, in that order; junction bases with no gene match: 6. This CDR3 is 16 amino acids long. Germline lookup yields CDR1 KGHSH and CDR2 LQKENI. The DNA of the CDR3 is TGTGCCAGCTCACCCTCGGACAGGGGGGTGTCCTACGAGCAGTACTTC. This gives the protein CASSPSDRGVSYEQYF. Looking up the rest from reference TRBV18 and TRBJ2-7 gives the full variable domain: NAGVMQNPRHLVRRRGQEARLRCSPMKGHSHVYWYRQLPEEGLKFMVYLQKENIIDESGMPKERFSAEFPKEGPSILRIQQVVRGDSAAYFCASSPSDRGVSYEQYFGPGTRLTVT.

This chain joins TRBV19 and TRBJ1-1, with unresolved D. V was pared by 1 base and J by 3 bases, with 15 bases between. The CDR3 extends over 16 amino acids. The V gene's germline CDR1 is LNHDA and CDR2 SQIVND (reference sequence). Here the CDR3 DNA reads TGTGCCAGTAGTATAGCAGTGAGTGGGCTTTACACTGAAGCTTTCTTT. Its protein is CASSIAVSGLYTEAFF. Complete variable domain (other parts from reference TRBV19 and TRBJ1-1): DGGITQSPKYLFRKEGQNVTLSCEQNLNHDAMYWYRQDPGQGLRLIYYSQIVNDFQKGDIAEGYSVSREKKESFPLTVTSAQKNPTAFYLCASSIAVSGLYTEAFFGQGTRLTVV.

The chain recombines TRBV2 with TRBJ2-3, with D maybe TRBD1 (6 bases). This CDR3 contains 12 residues. The V gene lost 7 bases and the J gene lost 6 bases, with 11 bases spanning the gap. Per germline, CDR1 SNHLY and CDR2 FYNNEI. The CDR3 sequence: CASKGGDDTQYF. CDR3 sequence (DNA): TGTGCCAGCAAAGGGGGTGACGATACGCAGTATTTT.

This chain links TRBV19 with TRBJ2-2; 7 bases line up with TRBD2. The CDR3 has 15 amino acids. V trimming: 6 bases; J trimming: 4 bases; junction bases outside the gene matches: 8. In germline, CDR1 is LNHDA, CDR2 SQIVND (reference sequence). The CDR3 sequence: CASRETSLGTGELFF. CDR3 in DNA: TGTGCCAGTAGGGAGACTAGCCTGGGCACCGGGGAGCTGTTTTTT.

The V call is TRBV19, the J call TRBJ1-5, with D possibly being TRBD1 (5 bases). The V gene's germline CDR1 is LNHDA and CDR2 SQIVND (reference sequence). CDR3 length equals 14 residues. With 3 bases removed from V and 3 bases from J, the gap between germline ends came to 9 bases. CDR3 nucleotide sequence: TGTGCCAGTAGTATCAACAGGATCAATCAGCCCCAGCATTTT. Translating it yields CASSINRINQPQHF.

The rearrangement uses TRBV28 and TRBJ2-7; D might be TRBD1 (6 bases). CDR3 length: 15 residues. The V gene's germline CDR1 is MDHEN and CDR2 SYDVKM. Trimming took 4 bases from V and 5 from J, leaving 18 bases between them. The chain's CDR3 is CASSSPTSTGNEQYF. In DNA, the CDR3 is TGTGCCAGCAGTTCCCCCACCTCTACAGGGAACGAGCAGTACTTC.

This chain joins TRBV6-6 and TRBJ2-7, with D perhaps matching TRBD1 (5 bases). CDR1 and CDR2 from the germline V gene are MNHNY and SVGAGI (reference sequence). The germline V and J ends were trimmed by 6 bases and 2 bases, with 17 bases remaining between them. The CDR3 totals 15 residues. CDR3 residues: CASSTDQGRAYEQYF. The DNA for the CDR3 is TGTGCCAGCAGCACGGACCAGGGTCGTGCCTACGAGCAGTACTTC.

This rearrangement joins TRBV5-8 to TRBJ2-2; 13 nucleotides match TRBD2. V trimming: 4 bases; J trimming: 5 bases; junction bases outside the gene matches: 8. There are 17 residues in the CDR3. From germline, CDR1 is SGHTS and CDR2 YDEGEE. This CDR3 reads CASSTTGTSGTTGELFF. The DNA for the CDR3 is TGTGCCAGCAGCACGACCGGGACTAGCGGGACAACCGGGGAGCTGTTTTTT.

This clone was seen a few times. The rearrangement links TRBV11-2 to TRBJ2-5; 7 nucleotides align to TRBD2. With 5 bases clipped from V and 0 bases from J, the junction kept 6 bases outside the gene matches. From germline, CDR1 is SGHAT and CDR2 FQNNGV. The CDR3 spans 15 residues. CDR3 region: CASSTRDYYQETQYF. The DNA of the CDR3 is TGTGCCAGCAGCACCAGGGACTATTACCAAGAGACCCAGTACTTC.

This clone was found a few times. The chain joins TRBV6-4 to TRBJ2-7; 13 bases agree with TRBD2. The junction had 1 base not matched to a gene; V was cut back by 9 bases and J by 5 bases. The CDR3 has 12 residues. Germline V gene sequence: CDR1 MRHNA, CDR2 SNTAGT. The DNA of the CDR3 is TGTGCCAGAGGACTAGCGGGAGACGAGCAGTACTTC. It encodes CARGLAGDEQYF.

This clone is a singleton in its sample. J is TRBJ2-7 and V is TRBV5-1; D remains ambiguous. Germline CDR1 SGHRS, CDR2 YFSETQ. The CDR3 is 12 amino acids. The V and J ends lost 7 bases and 1 base respectively, with 9 bases between them. This CDR3 reads CASSQSSYEQYF. The DNA for the CDR3 is TGCGCCAGCTCACAATCGTCCTACGAGCAGTACTTC.

The chain links TRBV5-4 to TRBJ2-5, with D possibly matching TRBD2 (5 bases). Germline CDR1 reads SGHNT; CDR2 reads YYREEE (reference sequence). The CDR3 is 15 residues long. V shed 0 bases and J shed 1 base, with 10 bases lying between them. The CDR3 loop is CASSLGGFGQETQYF. CDR3 nucleotide sequence: TGTGCCAGCAGCTTGGGAGGGTTTGGCCAAGAGACCCAGTACTTC.

V usage is TRBV19 and J usage is TRBJ2-1, with 7 bases lining up with TRBD2. The junction had 8 bases not matched to a gene; V was cut back by 3 bases and J by 3 bases. The CDR3 consists of 16 residues. Germline V gene sequence: CDR1 LNHDA, CDR2 SQIVND (reference sequence). The CDR3 region is CASSIDRDYLYNEQFF. CDR3 nucleotide sequence: TGTGCCAGTAGTATCGACCGGGACTACCTCTACAATGAGCAGTTCTTC.

The chain recombines TRBV28 with TRBJ2-1, with 9 bases lining up with TRBD1. V lost 7 bases and J lost 6; bases outside the gene matches: 10. The CDR3 totals 15 residues. The V gene's germline CDR1 is MDHEN and CDR2 SYDVKM. CDR3 bases: TGTGCCAGCAATGGCATACAGGGGGCTCTCAATGAGCAGTTCTTC. Its protein product is CASNGIQGALNEQFF.